Listed below are T cell receptor beta chains from one sample, sequenced in a study of control samples from healthy donors and cancer patients. Here immunoSEQ multiplex PCR was the method, and the copy in TCRdb shows in-frame clones only, minus some. The sample has about 88,000 clones, 80% to 95% seen once. The sample consisted of blood. The receptor set was obtained from a man between 18 and 29 years old in good health. Both conserved end residues are part of each CDR3. The D gene is left open where the match is weak. Only some rows state a clone size, as once, few, many or a class for expanded clones.

v_call,d_call,j_call,cdr3_length,clone_size,cdr3_aa,cdr3_nt
TRBV29-1,NA,TRBJ1-5,13,NA,CSVVSGSNQPQHF,TGCAGCGTTGTCTCTGGCAGCAATCAGCCCCAGCATTTT
TRBV19,NA,TRBJ1-6,15,NA,CASSSGTFYNSPLHF,TGTGCCAGTAGTTCCGGGACCTTCTATAATTCACCCCTCCACTTT
TRBV19,NA,TRBJ1-2,13,NA,CASYRGGPYGYTF,TGTGCCAGCTACCGGGGGGGCCCCTATGGCTACACCTTC
TRBV15,NA,TRBJ1-1,13,NA,CATSRDTGSEAFF,TGTGCCACCAGCAGAGATACGGGGAGTGAAGCTTTCTTT
TRBV6-6,TRBD1,TRBJ1-1,14,NA,CASSTGQGYTEAFF,TGTGCCAGCAGTACGGGACAGGGTTACACTGAAGCTTTCTTT
TRBV27,TRBD1,TRBJ1-5,15,NA,CASSPQGARNQPQHF,TGTGCCAGCAGTCCACAGGGGGCTAGAAATCAGCCCCAGCATTTT
TRBV3-1/TRBV3-2,NA,TRBJ1-2,14,NA,CASNLIGQGNGYTF,TGTGCCAGCAACCTAATTGGGCAGGGAAATGGCTACACCTTC
TRBV5-1,NA,TRBJ1-1,11,once,CAIRKGGEAFF,TGCGCCATCCGAAAAGGGGGTGAAGCTTTCTTT
TRBV28,TRBD1,TRBJ2-7,15,NA,CASSSPETGFYEQYF,TGTGCCAGCAGTTCGCCCGAGACAGGGTTCTACGAGCAGTACTTC
TRBV5-8,NA,TRBJ1-5,16,NA,CASSRGRLVSNQPQHF,TGTGCCAGCAGCCGGGGACGGCTAGTTAGCAATCAGCCCCAGCATTTT
TRBV7-8,NA,TRBJ1-1,13,NA,CASSLGGFHEAFF,TGTGCCAGCAGCTTAGGAGGGTTCCATGAAGCTTTCTTT
TRBV7-3,TRBD1,TRBJ1-1,14,NA,CASSKDRANTEAFF,TGTGCCAGCTCCAAGGACAGGGCTAACACTGAAGCTTTCTTT
TRBV5-4,NA,TRBJ2-5,12,NA,CASSLDKETQYF,TGTGCCAGCAGCTTGGATAAAGAGACCCAGTACTTC
TRBV4-2,NA,TRBJ1-1,15,NA,CASSLLGDSGPVDFF,TGTGCCAGCAGCCTCTTGGGAGACAGTGGTCCAGTCGATTTCTTT
TRBV4-2,NA,TRBJ2-3,17,NA,CASSQDPGGKGADTQYF,TGTGCCAGCAGCCAAGATCCCGGAGGGAAAGGAGCAGATACGCAGTATTTT
TRBV7-2,NA,TRBJ2-1,17,NA,CASSPRWRWQSYNEQFF,TGTGCCAGCAGCCCCCGGTGGAGGTGGCAGTCCTACAATGAGCAGTTCTTC
TRBV7-3,NA,TRBJ1-2,15,NA,CASSLEAGTDYGYTF,TGTGCCAGCAGCTTAGAGGCCGGGACGGACTATGGCTACACCTTC
TRBV4-2,NA,TRBJ1-4,15,NA,CASSQENANNEKLFF,TGTGCCAGCAGCCAAGAGAACGCGAATAATGAAAAACTGTTTTTT
TRBV7-9,NA,TRBJ1-1,12,NA,CASSLDRGEAFF,TGTGCCAGCAGCTTAGACCGGGGTGAAGCTTTCTTT
TRBV4-3,NA,TRBJ1-4,13,NA,CASSQFEGQKLFF,TGCGCCAGCAGCCAATTTGAAGGTCAAAAACTGTTTTTT
TRBV5-1,NA,TRBJ1-3,14,NA,CASSFDSSGNTIYF,TGCGCCAGCAGCTTTGACAGCTCTGGAAACACCATATATTTT
TRBV30,NA,TRBJ2-6,13,NA,CAHRVSGANVLTF,TGTGCCCACAGGGTGTCTGGGGCCAACGTCCTGACTTTC
TRBV29-1,NA,TRBJ1-2,15,NA,CSVSKGRLANYGYTF,TGCAGCGTATCCAAAGGACGCCTAGCTAACTATGGCTACACCTTC